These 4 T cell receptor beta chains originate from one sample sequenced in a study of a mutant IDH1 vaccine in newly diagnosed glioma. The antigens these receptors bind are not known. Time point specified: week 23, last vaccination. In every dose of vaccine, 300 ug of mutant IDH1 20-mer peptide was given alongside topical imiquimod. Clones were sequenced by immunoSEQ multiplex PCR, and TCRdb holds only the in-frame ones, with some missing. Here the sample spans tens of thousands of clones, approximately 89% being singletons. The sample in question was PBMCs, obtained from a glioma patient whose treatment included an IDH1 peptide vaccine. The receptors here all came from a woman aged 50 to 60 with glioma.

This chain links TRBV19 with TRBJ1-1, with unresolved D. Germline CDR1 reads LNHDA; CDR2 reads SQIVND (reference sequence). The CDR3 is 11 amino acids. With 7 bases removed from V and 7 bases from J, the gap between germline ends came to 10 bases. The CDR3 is CASTQAFEAFF. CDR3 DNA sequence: TGTGCCAGTACCCAGGCTTTTGAAGCTTTCTTT.

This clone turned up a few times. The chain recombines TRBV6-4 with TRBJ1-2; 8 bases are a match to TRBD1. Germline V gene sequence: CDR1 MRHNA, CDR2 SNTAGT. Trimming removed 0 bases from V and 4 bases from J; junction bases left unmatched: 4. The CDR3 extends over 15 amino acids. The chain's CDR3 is CASSDSGQGAYGYTF. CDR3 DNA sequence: TGTGCCAGCAGTGACTCAGGACAGGGCGCCTATGGCTACACCTTC.

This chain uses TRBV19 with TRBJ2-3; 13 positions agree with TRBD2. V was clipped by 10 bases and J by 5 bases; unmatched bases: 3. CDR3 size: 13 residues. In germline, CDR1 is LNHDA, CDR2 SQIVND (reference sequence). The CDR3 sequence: CATGLAGVDTQYF. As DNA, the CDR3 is TGTGCCACTGGACTAGCGGGAGTAGATACGCAGTATTTT.

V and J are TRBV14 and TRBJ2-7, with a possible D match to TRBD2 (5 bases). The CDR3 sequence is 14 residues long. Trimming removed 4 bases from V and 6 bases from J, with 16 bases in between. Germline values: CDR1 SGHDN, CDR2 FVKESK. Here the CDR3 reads CASSPSSSSLEQYF. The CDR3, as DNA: TGTGCCAGCAGCCCTTCTAGCAGCTCCCTCGAGCAGTACTTC.